The TCR beta chain described here comes from a study of CD8+ T cells in alopecia areata. Stated treatment: oral pan-JAK inhibitor, 5-10 mg twice daily. cDNA reverse transcribed from extracted RNA served as the sequencing template. Some clones are missing from TCRdb's copy, which holds only in-frame ones; the method was immunoSEQ multiplex PCR. Here the sample spans a few hundred thousand clones, under 40% being singletons. This clone appeared a few times. Germline loops: CDR1 GTSNPN, CDR2 SVGIG (reference sequence). This CDR3 spans 12 amino acids. Trimming pared 4 bases from V and 4 bases from J, leaving 8 bases between.

The sample was CD4+ T cells sorted from blood, taken between weeks 30 and 35, from a patient treated with tofacitinib. This receptor was obtained from a human donor with alopecia areata. V is TRBV30 and J is TRBJ1-5; D perhaps matches TRBD1 (5 bases). CDR3 loop: CAWNEGNQPQHF. The CDR3 nucleotides are TGTGCCTGGAACGAGGGGAATCAGCCCCAGCATTTT.